This is a list of T cell receptor beta chains from one sample in a study of blood T cell repertoires in COVID-19. This table comes from immunoSEQ multiplex PCR, and its TCRdb copy is limited to in-frame clones, with some not included. The sample shows 90,000 to 95,000 clones, 85% to 90% of them seen only once. The sample consisted of peripheral blood. Receptors originate from an elderly woman with active COVID-19. The CDR3 runs from the conserved cysteine through the conserved F or W. A D gene is named only where the DNA matches it firmly. Size values are once, few and many counts, or a class for expanded clones, and some rows have none.

len: 15
d_gene: TRBD2
j_gene: TRBJ2-7
abundance: -
v_gene: TRBV10-3
CDR3nt: TGTGCCATCAGTGATGTTACTAGCGGAACCTACGAGCAGTACTTC
CDR3aa: CAISDVTSGTYEQYF

len: 15
d_gene: TRBD1
j_gene: TRBJ2-3
abundance: -
v_gene: TRBV7-2
CDR3nt: TGTGCCAGCAGTCGACAGGGTGCGTTAACAGATACGCAGTATTTT
CDR3aa: CASSRQGALTDTQYF

len: 13
d_gene: TRBD1
j_gene: TRBJ2-5
abundance: -
v_gene: TRBV10-3
CDR3nt: TGTGCCATCAGCCTAGGGACAGAAGAGACCCAGTACTTC
CDR3aa: CAISLGTEETQYF

len: 11
d_gene: -
j_gene: TRBJ2-1
abundance: -
v_gene: TRBV11-1
CDR3nt: TGTGCCAGCAGCACGGCGCGGGAGCAGTTCTTC
CDR3aa: CASSTAREQFF

len: 13
d_gene: -
j_gene: TRBJ1-1
abundance: -
v_gene: TRBV2
CDR3nt: TGTGCCAGCACCCCACAGGGGAACACTGAAGCTTTCTTT
CDR3aa: CASTPQGNTEAFF

len: 15
d_gene: -
j_gene: TRBJ2-5
abundance: -
v_gene: TRBV7-9
CDR3nt: TGTGCCAGCAGCTCACCGGGTCCCCTGGGTCAGACCCAGTACTTC
CDR3aa: CASSSPGPLGQTQYF

len: 13
d_gene: TRBD1
j_gene: TRBJ2-7
abundance: -
v_gene: TRBV19
CDR3nt: TGTGCCAGTAGTATGACAGGGGCGAACGAGCAGTACTTC
CDR3aa: CASSMTGANEQYF

len: 15
d_gene: TRBD2
j_gene: TRBJ2-1
abundance: -
v_gene: TRBV19
CDR3nt: TGTGCCAGTAGTATTGGGGACTATGGCCCTCTTGAGCAGTTCTTC
CDR3aa: CASSIGDYGPLEQFF

len: 12
d_gene: TRBD2
j_gene: TRBJ2-7
abundance: -
v_gene: TRBV29-1
CDR3nt: TGCAGCGTTGTTAGCGGGAGTTACGAGCAGTACTTC
CDR3aa: CSVVSGSYEQYF

len: 14
d_gene: TRBD2
j_gene: TRBJ2-7
abundance: once
v_gene: TRBV11-2
CDR3nt: TGTGCCAGCAGCCTCGGGGGGAGTCACTACGAGCAGTACTTC
CDR3aa: CASSLGGSHYEQYF

len: 12
d_gene: -
j_gene: TRBJ2-2
abundance: -
v_gene: TRBV2
CDR3nt: TGTGCCAGCAGGCAGGCCCCCGGGGAGCTGTTTTTT
CDR3aa: CASRQAPGELFF

len: 14
d_gene: -
j_gene: TRBJ1-2
abundance: -
v_gene: TRBV9
CDR3nt: TGTGCCAGCAGCGTAGATGGGGGGAAGAGTGGCTACACCTTC
CDR3aa: CASSVDGGKSGYTF

len: 15
d_gene: -
j_gene: TRBJ1-6
abundance: few
v_gene: TRBV28
CDR3nt: TGTGCCAGCACTCCGACCGGGACCTATAATTCACCCCTCCACTTT
CDR3aa: CASTPTGTYNSPLHF

len: 15
d_gene: -
j_gene: TRBJ2-7
abundance: -
v_gene: TRBV15
CDR3nt: TGTGCCACCAGCATGCGGGGACGGAGCCCCTACGAGCAGTACTTC
CDR3aa: CATSMRGRSPYEQYF

len: 16
d_gene: TRBD1
j_gene: TRBJ2-7
abundance: -
v_gene: TRBV6-1
CDR3nt: TGTGCCAGCAGTGATACCGGGACAGGCCGTTCCTACGAGCAGTACTTC
CDR3aa: CASSDTGTGRSYEQYF

len: 14
d_gene: -
j_gene: TRBJ1-2
abundance: once
v_gene: TRBV14
CDR3nt: TGTGCCAGCAGACCGGGGGGCGCGGACTATGGCTACACCTTC
CDR3aa: CASRPGGADYGYTF

len: 13
d_gene: -
j_gene: TRBJ2-2
abundance: -
v_gene: TRBV28
CDR3nt: TGTGCCAGCAGTTCCGTTAACACCGGGGAGCTGTTTTTT
CDR3aa: CASSSVNTGELFF